This T cell receptor beta chain was obtained from a study of regulatory and conventional T cells in RAG deficiency. General study results and limits: Shorter CDR3s in all patient subsets; >85% Treg-Tconv overlap in Omenn. Other subsets showed roughly 10-fold reductions, but Treg unique TCR beta sequences fell roughly 97-fold in these patients.

As regards this clone: Its antigen is unidentified.

The assay was immunoSEQ multiplex PCR, and TCRdb's table has in-frame clones only and misses some. The sample includes 34,000 or so clones, approximately 90% of them seen just once. Between the trimmed V and J ends, which lost 0 bases and 6 bases, there was a span of 26 bases. The CDR3 consists of 19 residues. These same records also appear under a second study, on regulatory T cells. This second study says: Primers: 52 TRBV forward and 13 TRBJ reverse.

The receptor was derived from a human donor in good health. The sample taken for sequencing was CD8+ T cells sorted from blood. The chain uses TRBV23-1 and TRBJ1-1; D remains ambiguous. TRBV23-1 is noted as an ORF with a role that remains uncertain. Here the CDR3 DNA reads TGCGCCAGCAGTCAATCGACGCCTGGTAGTTGCTGGGAAGGGTCTGAAGCTTTCTTT. Protein product: CASSQSTPGSCWEGSEAFF.